The rows below give T cell receptor beta chains drawn from one sample of a study of shared clonotypes between healthy human individuals. The method was immunoSEQ multiplex PCR; TCRdb's version includes in-frame clones alone and lacks a portion of them. Of roughly 1,000,000 clones listed, around 82% are singletons. The sequencing sample was made of memory CD4+ T cells from PBMCs. These receptors all come from a young man in good health. Some clones in this sample may be carry-over from other donors' samples. CDR3s include the opening cysteine and the closing phenylalanine or tryptophan. A D gene is named only where the DNA matches it firmly. The size of a clone is reported for some rows only, either as once, few or many, or as a class for expanded clones.

cdr3_nt	cdr3_aa	clone_size	d_call	v_call	j_call
TGTGCCAGCAGTTACCACGGACAGGGGAGCTCCTACGAGCAGTACTTC	CASSYHGQGSSYEQYF	NA	TRBD1	TRBV6-6	TRBJ2-7
TGTGCCAGCAGCTTAGGACAGGAGCAGTTCTTC	CASSLGQEQFF	NA	NA	TRBV7-9	TRBJ2-1
TGTGCCAGCAGTGGGACTAACCACAATGAGCAGTTCTTC	CASSGTNHNEQFF	NA	NA	TRBV2	TRBJ2-1
TGTGCCAGCAGCTCAGGCGGGAGAGCCTACGAGCAGTACTTC	CASSSGGRAYEQYF	NA	TRBD2	TRBV27	TRBJ2-7
TGTGCCAGCAGCTTTGGGCCGACAGATACGCAGTATTTT	CASSFGPTDTQYF	NA	NA	TRBV7-2	TRBJ2-3
TGCGCCAGCAGCTTGTTTACGGATAGCCAAGAGACCCAGTACTTC	CASSLFTDSQETQYF	NA	NA	TRBV5-1	TRBJ2-5
TGTGCCAGCAGCTTGGGCCATAGCAATCAGCCCCAGCATTTT	CASSLGHSNQPQHF	NA	NA	TRBV5-6	TRBJ1-5
TGTGCCTGGCAGCCGGGACAGGGGGCGTCTAATGAAAAACTGTTTTTT	CAWQPGQGASNEKLFF	NA	TRBD1	TRBV30	TRBJ1-4
TGTGCCAGCAGCTTAAGAGCGGCGGGGGAGCAGTACTTC	CASSLRAAGEQYF	NA	NA	TRBV7-3	TRBJ2-7
TGTGCCAGCAGCCCGCGGACTAGTCCCAATGAGCAGTTCTTC	CASSPRTSPNEQFF	NA	TRBD2	TRBV7-9	TRBJ2-1
TGTGCCAGCAGTTTTCAATTCACCGGGGAGACCCAGTACTTC	CASSFQFTGETQYF	few	NA	TRBV6-5	TRBJ2-5
TGTGCCAGCAGCTTATCCGGGGGCCGTCGCCTGAACACTGAAGCTTTCTTT	CASSLSGGRRLNTEAFF	NA	NA	TRBV7-9	TRBJ1-1
TGTGCCAGCAGCTTTGAAGTTTATGGCTACACCTTC	CASSFEVYGYTF	NA	NA	TRBV7-9	TRBJ1-2
TGTGCCAGCACCAGAGACAGGTTAAACACCGGGGAGCTGTTTTTT	CASTRDRLNTGELFF	many	NA	TRBV2	TRBJ2-2
TGTGCCAGCAGCTTAGATCCCAGCGGTGTCTACAATGAGCAGTTCTTC	CASSLDPSGVYNEQFF	NA	NA	TRBV11-3	TRBJ2-1
TGCGCCAGCAGCCCGGGTCCTTTAAGCACAGATACGCAGTATTTT	CASSPGPLSTDTQYF	NA	NA	TRBV5-1	TRBJ2-3
TGTGCCAGCAGTTACTACCGGACAGGGCGGGCCAATGAGCAGTTCTTC	CASSYYRTGRANEQFF	few	TRBD1	TRBV6-5	TRBJ2-1
TGCGGCCTTGCGAGTTACAATGAGCAGTTCTTC	CGLASYNEQFF	few	NA	TRBV20-1	TRBJ2-1
TGTGCCAGCAGATTACTACGCTCAGGGGATTACACCTTC	CASRLLRSGDYTF	NA	NA	TRBV6-5	TRBJ1-2
TGTGCCAGCAGCTTAGCCGGGTCGCGCACAGATACGCAGTATTTT	CASSLAGSRTDTQYF	NA	NA	TRBV7-9	TRBJ2-3
TGTGCCAGCTCCCTTAGGACGGAGGCCTACGAGCAGTACTTC	CASSLRTEAYEQYF	NA	NA	TRBV18	TRBJ2-7
TGTGCCAGCAGCTTAGGGGACTACCTAACGACAGATACGCAGTATTTT	CASSLGDYLTTDTQYF	NA	TRBD2	TRBV7-2	TRBJ2-3
TGTGCCAGCAGTTTTCAAGGGGCAGGGGGACCGTTCTTC	CASSFQGAGGPFF	NA	TRBD1	TRBV27	TRBJ2-1
TGTGCCAGCAGCCGCAGCGGGACCTGCAATGAGCAGTTCTTC	CASSRSGTCNEQFF	NA	TRBD2	TRBV7-3	TRBJ2-1
TGTGCCAGCAGTGAGAGGAAGGCGACCAATGAGCAGTTCTTC	CASSERKATNEQFF	NA	NA	TRBV2	TRBJ2-1
TGTGCCAGCAGCCCCTCGGGTCCGCGGACCATATATTTT	CASSPSGPRTIYF	NA	NA	TRBV27	TRBJ1-3
TGTGCCAGCAGCTTAAGGTTTGGGGCGCTAGATACGCAGTATTTT	CASSLRFGALDTQYF	NA	NA	TRBV7-3	TRBJ2-3
TGTGCCAGCAGTCGGGACTCCGCGAACACCGGGGAGCTGTTTTTT	CASSRDSANTGELFF	many	NA	TRBV6-6	TRBJ2-2
TGCGCCAGCAGCTTGCCCGCGGACAGGGGTGAGACCCAGTACTTC	CASSLPADRGETQYF	NA	TRBD1	TRBV5-1	TRBJ2-5
TGTGCCAGCTCACCACAGGGGGCGGACTATGGCTACACCTTC	CASSPQGADYGYTF	NA	TRBD1	TRBV18	TRBJ1-2
TGCGCCAGCAGCCAAGCACCAATAGCGGGAGTGTTAAAGACCCAGTACTTC	CASSQAPIAGVLKTQYF	NA	TRBD2	TRBV4-1	TRBJ2-5
TGTGCAAGTCGCTTATATTTACAGGGTAGGAGTGACTATGGCTACACCTTC	CASRLYLQGRSDYGYTF	NA	NA	TRBV12-2	TRBJ1-2
TGTGCCTGGAGTTCCATTAGCGGGAGGGCGGGAGAGACCCAGTACTTC	CAWSSISGRAGETQYF	NA	TRBD2	TRBV30	TRBJ2-5
TGCAGCGTTTCGGCAGGGGGAGTCACTGAAGCTTTCTTT	CSVSAGGVTEAFF	NA	TRBD1	TRBV29-1	TRBJ1-1
TGTGCCAGCAGCCCCCTCGGTGATCAGCCCCAGCATTTT	CASSPLGDQPQHF	NA	NA	TRBV5-5	TRBJ1-5
TGTGCCAGCAGCTTAGCGCTCCAGGGAGTGAAAAGCGAGCAGTACTTC	CASSLALQGVKSEQYF	NA	NA	TRBV7-8	TRBJ2-7
TGTGCCACCAGCAGGGACAGGGTCCCCGGAGCTAACTATGGCTACACCTTC	CATSRDRVPGANYGYTF	NA	TRBD1	TRBV15	TRBJ1-2
TGCGCCAGCAGCCAACACGGGACTGCGGGGGATGAGCAGTTCTTC	CASSQHGTAGDEQFF	few	TRBD2	TRBV4-1	TRBJ2-1
TGCAGCCAGGGGGACAGGGAGTTTGACGAGCAGTACTTC	CSQGDREFDEQYF	NA	TRBD1	TRBV29-1	TRBJ2-7
TGTGCCAGCAGCCATGGACTAGCGGGCGGGCCCGGTGAGCAGTTCTTC	CASSHGLAGGPGEQFF	NA	TRBD2	TRBV4-2	TRBJ2-1
TGTGCCAGCACCCGAACGTTTGCCGGAAACACCATATATTTT	CASTRTFAGNTIYF	NA	NA	TRBV28	TRBJ1-3
TGTGCCAGCAGCTCGGACAGAGGGGGTACGCAGTATTTT	CASSSDRGGTQYF	once	NA	TRBV6-5	TRBJ2-3
TGTGCCAGCAGCTTGGATCGGGGAGGCTATGGCTACACCTTC	CASSLDRGGYGYTF	NA	NA	TRBV5-8	TRBJ1-2
TGTGCCACATCCGGGACAGGGGGATCCTCTGGGGCCAACGTCCTGACTTTC	CATSGTGGSSGANVLTF	NA	TRBD1	TRBV2	TRBJ2-6
TGTGCCAGCAACGACAGGGACCCCACAGATACGCAGTATTTT	CASNDRDPTDTQYF	once	TRBD1	TRBV6-1	TRBJ2-3
TGTGCCAGCAGTGTGACATGGGCAGGGGCGGAAGGCTACACCTTC	CASSVTWAGAEGYTF	NA	NA	TRBV2	TRBJ1-2
TGCGCCAGCAGCCAAGATAAGGGATCGAACACTGAAGCTTTCTTT	CASSQDKGSNTEAFF	NA	NA	TRBV4-1	TRBJ1-1